This TCR beta chain was recorded in a study of Ad26.COV2.S vaccination and SARS-CoV-2 variants. Trimming stripped 0 bases from V and 2 bases from J, with 8 bases between. CDR1 is LGHNA and CDR2 is YSLEER in the germline V gene. The CDR3 is made up of 16 amino acids. As to treatment: about 20 received Ad26.COV2.S at low or high dose, single or two shots; about 5 received placebo; per-sample allocation not given. At day 63 after the first vaccine or placebo injection, samples were drawn. An adult donor aged 18-55 years was enrolled in Boston. Measured with immunoSEQ multiplex PCR; TCRdb has only the in-frame clones, and not every one. The table has approximately 300,000 clones, about 86% seen once.

The sample in question was peripheral blood, obtained in a trial of Ad26.COV2.S vaccine versus placebo. This receptor was identified in a person aged 18-65 years who received the Ad26.COV2.S COVID-19 vaccine or a placebo. The chain recombines TRBV4-3 with TRBJ2-6; no clear D. CDR3 in DNA: TGCGCCAGCAGCCAAGATAAGCTTGCTGGGGCCAACGTCCTGACTTTC. Translation gives CASSQDKLAGANVLTF.